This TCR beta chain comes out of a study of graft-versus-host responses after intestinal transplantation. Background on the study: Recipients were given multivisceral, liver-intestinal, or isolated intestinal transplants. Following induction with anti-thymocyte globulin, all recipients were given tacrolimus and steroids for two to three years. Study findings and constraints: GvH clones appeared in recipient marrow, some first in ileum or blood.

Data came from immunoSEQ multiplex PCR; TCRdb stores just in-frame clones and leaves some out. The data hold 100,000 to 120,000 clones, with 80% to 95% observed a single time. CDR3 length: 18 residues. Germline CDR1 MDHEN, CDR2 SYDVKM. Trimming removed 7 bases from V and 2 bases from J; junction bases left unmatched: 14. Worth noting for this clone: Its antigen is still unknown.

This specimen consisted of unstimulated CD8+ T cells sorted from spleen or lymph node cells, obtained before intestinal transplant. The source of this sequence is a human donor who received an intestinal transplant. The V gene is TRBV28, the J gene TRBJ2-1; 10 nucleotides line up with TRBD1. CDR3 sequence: CASTGDRDRGGAYNEQFF. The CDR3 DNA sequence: TGTGCCAGCACCGGAGACCGGGACAGGGGTGGTGCCTACAATGAGCAGTTCTTC.